This entry features one TCR beta chain sequence. The target antigen is unknown. V gave up 5 bases and J gave up 7 bases; unmatched junction bases: 13. The CDR3 contains 16 residues. This record comes from a study of T cells in Graves' hyperthyroidism and ophthalmopathy. For the study at large: Before any treatment, at initial diagnosis, peripheral blood was collected.

Template material for amplifying TCR beta CDR3 regions consisted of RNA transcripts. TCR CDR3 underwent first-round RT-PCR with the HTBI primer set. TCRdb analysed the multiplex PCR reads with MiXCR anew, one entry per CDR3 protein. In the table there are hundreds of thousands of distinct CDR3 sequences, roughly a quarter of which are singletons. Findings of the study overall: Model-based prediction identified ophthalmopathy a median about 7 months prior to its onset.

A NOSPECS grade of at least 4, a Clinical Activity Score of at least 3 and duration under 3 months were recorded in ophthalmopathy patients. Cells are PBMCs isolated from about 10 ml of fresh blood. The receptor comes from a woman in her twenties or thirties with Graves' ophthalmopathy. Sequenced sample: blood. The J gene is TRBJ1-2, the V gene TRBV12-3 or TRBV12-4; 10 bases are shared with TRBD1. CDR3 sequence: CASSPGDRGLRSGYTF. The CDR3 DNA follows: TGTGCCAGCAGTCCCGGGGACAGGGGTTTAAGGTCTGGCTACACCTTC.